This T cell receptor (beta chain) was obtained from a study of regulatory T cells in long-lasting Graves disease. Study outcomes and limitations: Among samples with persistent disease, TRBV28, TRBJ1-2 and TRBJ2-5 were favored.

Notes on this clonotype: The antigen remains undetermined.

Trimming removed 6 bases from V and 5 bases from J; junction bases left unmatched: 9. The germline CDR1 and CDR2 sequences are SGHRS and YFSETQ. The CDR3 loop spans 15 amino acids. In building TCR beta libraries, iRepertoire HTBI primers were used together with Arm-PCR of CDR3 regions. TCRdb re-called the multiplex PCR reads with MiXCR, one entry per CDR3 protein. Among 300,000 to 400,000 distinct CDR3 sequences listed, 15% to 17% were seen once. Time point indicated: newly diagnosed GD, antithyroid drugs for less than 3 months. Researchers made the TCR library from RNA that was extracted from PBMCs. Enrollment of patients was through an endocrinology department in Xi'an, China. The authors drew approximately 9 milliliters of peripheral blood into EDTA tubes.

The TCR comes from a female donor with Graves disease. The sample was peripheral blood mononuclear cells (PBMCs), taken at new diagnosis, from a patient treated with antithyroid drugs. V gene TRBV5-1 combines with J gene TRBJ2-5; 11 nucleotides agree with TRBD1. The CDR3 bases are TGCGCCAGCAACCCGGGACAGGGGGGAATGGAGACCCAGTACTTC. It translates to CASNPGQGGMETQYF.